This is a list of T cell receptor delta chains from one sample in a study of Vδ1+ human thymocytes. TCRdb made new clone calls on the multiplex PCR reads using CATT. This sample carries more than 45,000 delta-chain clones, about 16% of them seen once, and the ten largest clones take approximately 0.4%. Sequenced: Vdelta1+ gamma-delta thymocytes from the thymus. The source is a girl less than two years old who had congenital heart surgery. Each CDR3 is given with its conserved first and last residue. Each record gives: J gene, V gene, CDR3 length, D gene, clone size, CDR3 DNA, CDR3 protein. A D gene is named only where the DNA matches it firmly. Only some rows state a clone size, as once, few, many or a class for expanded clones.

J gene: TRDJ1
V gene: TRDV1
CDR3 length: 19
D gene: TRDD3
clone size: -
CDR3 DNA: TGTGCTCTTGGGGAACTGACCTACCCCACCGTACTGGGGACCGATAAACTCATCTTT
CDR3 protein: CALGELTYPTVLGTDKLIF

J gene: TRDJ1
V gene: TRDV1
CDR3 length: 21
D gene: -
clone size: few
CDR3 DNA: TGTGCTCTTGGGGCCAAGCCTTCCCTTCAACTGGATCGCGAGTACACCGATAAACTCATCTTT
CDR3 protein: CALGAKPSLQLDREYTDKLIF

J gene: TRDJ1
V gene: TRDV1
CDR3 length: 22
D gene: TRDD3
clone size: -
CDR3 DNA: TGTGCTCTTGGGGAACCATCCGCAACGACGGAGTACTGGGGGGCTAAGACCGATAAACTCATCTTT
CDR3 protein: CALGEPSATTEYWGAKTDKLIF

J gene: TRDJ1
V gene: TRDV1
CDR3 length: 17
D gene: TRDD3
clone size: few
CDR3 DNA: TGTGCTCTTGGGGAACTTTGGCCTTCTGGGGGAAAGGATAAACTCATCTTT
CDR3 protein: CALGELWPSGGKDKLIF

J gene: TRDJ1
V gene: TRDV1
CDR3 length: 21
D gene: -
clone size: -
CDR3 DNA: TGTGCTCTTGGGGACCTCACCTTAGCCACACTTCGAGGCCATACAACCGATAAACTCATCTTT
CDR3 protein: CALGDLTLATLRGHTTDKLIF

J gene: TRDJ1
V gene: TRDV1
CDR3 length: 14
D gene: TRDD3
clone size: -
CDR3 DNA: TGTGCTCTTTTTACTGGGGGACTAGGCGATAAACTCATCTTT
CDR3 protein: CALFTGGLGDKLIF

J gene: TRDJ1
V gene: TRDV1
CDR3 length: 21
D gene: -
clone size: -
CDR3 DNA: TGTGCTCTTGGGGAACTCCTTCCTAAAGGGGGATACCAACCATACACCGATAAACTCATCTTT
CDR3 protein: CALGELLPKGGYQPYTDKLIF

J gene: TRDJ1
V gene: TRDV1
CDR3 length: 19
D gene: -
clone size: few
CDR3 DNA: TGTGCTCTTGGGGAGACCTTCCTACCGGGGATACGAGGGGCCGATAAACTCATCTTT
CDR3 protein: CALGETFLPGIRGADKLIF

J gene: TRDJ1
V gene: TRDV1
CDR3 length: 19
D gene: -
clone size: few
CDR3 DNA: TGTGCTCTTGGGGAACTATCTAGGTTCCTACCTTACTGGGATGATAAACTCATCTTT
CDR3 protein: CALGELSRFLPYWDDKLIF

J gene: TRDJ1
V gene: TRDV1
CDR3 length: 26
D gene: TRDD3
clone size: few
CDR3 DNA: TGTGCTCTTGGGGAACTTGAGAGCCTTCCTACGGGTCGGGTACTGGGGGATAATGGATACACCGATAAACTCATCTTT
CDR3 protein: CALGELESLPTGRVLGDNGYTDKLIF

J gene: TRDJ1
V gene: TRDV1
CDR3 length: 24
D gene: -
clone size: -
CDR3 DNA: TGTGCTCCTGGGGAGTACTTCGAAAGTGGGCCCAAGCCACCCTTGTCCCGACTCACCGATAAACTCATCTTT
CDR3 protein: CAPGEYFESGPKPPLSRLTDKLIF

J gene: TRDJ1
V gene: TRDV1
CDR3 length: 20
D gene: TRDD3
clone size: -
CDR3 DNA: TGTGCTCTTGGGGAACCCCCCCCTTACTGGGGGATCCCTTACACCGATAAACTCATCTTT
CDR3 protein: CALGEPPPYWGIPYTDKLIF

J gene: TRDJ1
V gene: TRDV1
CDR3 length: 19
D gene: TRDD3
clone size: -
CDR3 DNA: TGTGCTCTTGGGGAGAGAATACCTACTGGGGGGCTGTACACCGATAAACTCATCTTT
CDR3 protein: CALGERIPTGGLYTDKLIF

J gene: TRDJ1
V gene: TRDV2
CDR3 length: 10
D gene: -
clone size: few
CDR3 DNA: TGTGCGTCTCTCACCGATAAACTCATCTTT
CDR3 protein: CASLTDKLIF

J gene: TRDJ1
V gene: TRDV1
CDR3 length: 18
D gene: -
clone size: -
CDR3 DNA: TGTGCTCTTGGGGAAGGCCCGGAACCTCTCCGCTACACCGATAAACTCATCTTT
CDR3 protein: CALGEGPEPLRYTDKLIF

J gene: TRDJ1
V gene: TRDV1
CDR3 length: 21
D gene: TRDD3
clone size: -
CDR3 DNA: TGTGCTCTTGGGGAACTATGCCAGCTTCCTACTGGGGGATACGAGGCCGATAAACTCATCTTT
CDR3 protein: CALGELCQLPTGGYEADKLIF

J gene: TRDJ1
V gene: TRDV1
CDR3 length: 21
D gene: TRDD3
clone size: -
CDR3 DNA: TGTGCTCTTGGTGGATCCCACGGGTTACGGGGGATACACGGTCTCGCCGATAAACTCATCTTT
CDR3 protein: CALGGSHGLRGIHGLADKLIF

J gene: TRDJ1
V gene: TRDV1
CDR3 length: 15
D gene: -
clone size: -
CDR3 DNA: TGTGCTCTTGGGGATGCTTGGACATCGGGCGATAAACTCATCTTT
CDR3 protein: CALGDAWTSGDKLIF

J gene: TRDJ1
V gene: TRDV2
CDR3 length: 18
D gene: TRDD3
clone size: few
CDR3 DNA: TGTGCCTGTGGCCCCCCCGAGGGGGATACAAAATACACCGATAAACTCATCTTT
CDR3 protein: CACGPPEGDTKYTDKLIF

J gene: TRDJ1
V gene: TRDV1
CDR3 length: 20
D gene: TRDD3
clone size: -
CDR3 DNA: TGTGCTCTTGGGGAACCCCAATCTCAATTACTGGGGGATAACACCGATAAACTCATCTTT
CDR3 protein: CALGEPQSQLLGDNTDKLIF

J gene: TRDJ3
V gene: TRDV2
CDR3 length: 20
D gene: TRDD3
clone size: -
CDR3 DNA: TGTGCCTGTGACACCCAAACTGGGGGATACGCGTCCTGGGACACCCGACAGATGTTTTTC
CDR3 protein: CACDTQTGGYASWDTRQMFF

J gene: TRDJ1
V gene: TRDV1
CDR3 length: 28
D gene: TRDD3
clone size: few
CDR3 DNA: TGTGCTCTTGGGGAACTAGGGAAGCGGTTCCTAACCGGTCGACTGGGGGATTATCGCGCGGTTGACACCGATAGACTCATCTTT
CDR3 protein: CALGELGKRFLTGRLGDYRAVDTDRLIF

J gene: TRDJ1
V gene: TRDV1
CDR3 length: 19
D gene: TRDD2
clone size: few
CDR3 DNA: TGTGCTCTTGGGGAACTGGGGGACTTCCTACCGGAAGGCACCGATAAACTCATCTTT
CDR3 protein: CALGELGDFLPEGTDKLIF

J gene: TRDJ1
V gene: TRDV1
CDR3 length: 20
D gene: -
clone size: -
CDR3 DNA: TGTGCTCTTGGGCACTCCCTGGGTCCTACGGTGGTGGGGGCCACCGATAAACTCATCTTT
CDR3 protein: CALGHSLGPTVVGATDKLIF

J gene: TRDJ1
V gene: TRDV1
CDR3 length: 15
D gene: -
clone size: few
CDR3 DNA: TGTGCTCTTGGGGAAGCTTCCGGATATGTCGATAAACTCATCTTT
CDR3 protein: CALGEASGYVDKLIF

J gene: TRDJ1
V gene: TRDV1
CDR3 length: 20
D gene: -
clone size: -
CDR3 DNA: TGTGCTCTTGGGGAATTTCCCGCACCTCGGCAAGGCCTACGAGACGATAAACTCATCTTT
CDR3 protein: CALGEFPAPRQGLRDDKLIF

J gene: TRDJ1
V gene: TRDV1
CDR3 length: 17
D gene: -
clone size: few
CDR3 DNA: TGTGCTCTTGGGGCCAAGGGTTATCCATGGTACACCGATAAACTCATCTTT
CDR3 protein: CALGAKGYPWYTDKLIF

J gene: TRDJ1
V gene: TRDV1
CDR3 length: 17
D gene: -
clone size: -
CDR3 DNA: TGTGCTCTTGGGGATCTGGTGTTCCTTTCCTACACCGATAAACTCATCTTT
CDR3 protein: CALGDLVFLSYTDKLIF

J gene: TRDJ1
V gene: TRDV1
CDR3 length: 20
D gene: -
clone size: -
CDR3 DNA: TGTGCTCTTGGGACGCCGTCCCGCGATATCATACCACGGGACACCGATAAACTCATCTTT
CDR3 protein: CALGTPSRDIIPRDTDKLIF

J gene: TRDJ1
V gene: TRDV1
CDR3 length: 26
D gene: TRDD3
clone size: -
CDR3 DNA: TGTGCTCTTGGGGGTTCCCTACCTTCCTACAGAAAGTCTGGGGGATACCCTCGCTTGGAGCCCGATAAACTCATCTTT
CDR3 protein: CALGGSLPSYRKSGGYPRLEPDKLIF

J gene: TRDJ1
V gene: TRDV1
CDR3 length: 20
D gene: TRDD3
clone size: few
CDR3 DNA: TGTGCTCTTGGGCCCCTCTACGTGAACTGGGGGATACTAATAACCGATAAACTCATCTTT
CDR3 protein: CALGPLYVNWGILITDKLIF

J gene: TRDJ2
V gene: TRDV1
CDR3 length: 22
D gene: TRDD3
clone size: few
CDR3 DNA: TGTGCTCTTGGGGAACAAATGGGCTGGGGGATAACGGGGAACCCTTTGACAGCACAACTCTTCTTT
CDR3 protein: CALGEQMGWGITGNPLTAQLFF

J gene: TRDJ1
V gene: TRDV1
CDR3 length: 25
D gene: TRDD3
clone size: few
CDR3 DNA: TGTGCTCTTGGGGAACTAGGGGCCAAAAAGGGGGTTCAACTACGTTACTGGGGGAGCACCGATAAACTCATCTTT
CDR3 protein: CALGELGAKKGVQLRYWGSTDKLIF

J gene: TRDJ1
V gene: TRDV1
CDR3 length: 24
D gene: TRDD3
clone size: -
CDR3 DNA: TGTGCTCTTGGGGAGCCAACTTCCTACGTCTGGGGGATACTCTCCCTGGGACACACCGATAAACTCATCTTT
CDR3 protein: CALGEPTSYVWGILSLGHTDKLIF

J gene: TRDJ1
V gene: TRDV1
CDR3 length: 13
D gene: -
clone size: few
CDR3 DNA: TGTGCTCTTGGGGAACTCCCCCATCAGAAACTCATCTTT
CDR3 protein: CALGELPHQKLIF

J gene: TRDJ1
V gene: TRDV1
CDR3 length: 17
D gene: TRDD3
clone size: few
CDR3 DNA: TGTGCTCTTGGGGAACTTCTCACACTGGGGGATACCGTTAAACTCATCTTT
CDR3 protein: CALGELLTLGDTVKLIF

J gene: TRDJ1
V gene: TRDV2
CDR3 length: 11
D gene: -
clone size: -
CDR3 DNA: TGTGCCTGTGCTGGGACCGATAAACTCATCTTT
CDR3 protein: CACAGTDKLIF

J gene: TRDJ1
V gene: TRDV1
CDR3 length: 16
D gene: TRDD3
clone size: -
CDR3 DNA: TGTGCTCTTGGGGAACTTCCAGGGGATAGTACCGATAAACTCATCTTT
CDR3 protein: CALGELPGDSTDKLIF

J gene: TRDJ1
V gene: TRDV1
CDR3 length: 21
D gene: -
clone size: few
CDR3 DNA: TGTGCTCTTGGGACCGCCGCCTTCCTACGGAGACTGGGGGATTACACCGATAAACTCATCTTT
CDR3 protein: CALGTAAFLRRLGDYTDKLIF

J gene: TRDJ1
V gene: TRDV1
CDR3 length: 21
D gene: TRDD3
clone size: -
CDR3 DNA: TGTGCTCTTGGGGGACCTTCCCCCCACCTACTGGGGGACAGGTACACCGATAAACTCATCTTT
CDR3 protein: CALGGPSPHLLGDRYTDKLIF

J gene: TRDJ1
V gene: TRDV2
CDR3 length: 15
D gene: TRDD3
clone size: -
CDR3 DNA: TGTGCCTGTTCCACGTACTGGGGGATACCCGATAAACTCATCTTT
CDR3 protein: CACSTYWGIPDKLIF

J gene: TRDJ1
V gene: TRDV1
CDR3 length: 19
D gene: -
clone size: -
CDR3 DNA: TGTGCTCTTGGGGGACTTCCAATTCCTACCTTACGATACGCCGATAAACTCATCTTT
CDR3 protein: CALGGLPIPTLRYADKLIF

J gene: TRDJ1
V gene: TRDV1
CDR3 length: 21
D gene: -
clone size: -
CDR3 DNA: TGTGCTCTTGGGGAAGTAACGTTCGCTATTGTCCTGCGGGGTTACACCGATAAACTCATCTTT
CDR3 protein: CALGEVTFAIVLRGYTDKLIF

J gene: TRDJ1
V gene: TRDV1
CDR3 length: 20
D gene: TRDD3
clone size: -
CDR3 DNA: TGTGCTCTTGGGCGCCCTCACCCCATCCTGGGGGACTCGTACACCGATAAACTCATCTTT
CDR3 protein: CALGRPHPILGDSYTDKLIF

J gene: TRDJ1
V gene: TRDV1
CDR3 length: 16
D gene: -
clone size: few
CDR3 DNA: TGTGCTCTTGGGGGAGCCTTCTGGGACCTCACCGATAAACTCATCTTT
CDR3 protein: CALGGAFWDLTDKLIF

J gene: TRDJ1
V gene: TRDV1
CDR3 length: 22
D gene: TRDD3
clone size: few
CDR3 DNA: TGTGCTCTTGGGGAACTTCCCTTCCTACGTCCACTGGGGGATACGGGCACCGATAAACTCATCTTT
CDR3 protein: CALGELPFLRPLGDTGTDKLIF

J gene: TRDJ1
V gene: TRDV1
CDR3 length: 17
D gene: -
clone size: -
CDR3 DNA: TGTGCTCTTGGGGAAGATCTTCCGCTCCACAGGGCCGATAAACTCATCTTT
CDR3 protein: CALGEDLPLHRADKLIF

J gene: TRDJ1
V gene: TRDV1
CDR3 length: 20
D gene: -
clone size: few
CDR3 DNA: TGTGCTCTTGGGGAACCCGCCCACGCCAGACTGGAGACGTACACCGATAAACTCATCTTT
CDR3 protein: CALGEPAHARLETYTDKLIF

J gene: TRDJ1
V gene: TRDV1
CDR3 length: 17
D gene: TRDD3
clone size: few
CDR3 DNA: TGTGCTCTTGGGGAAGAAGTACTGGGGGACCTCACCGATAAACTCATCTTT
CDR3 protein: CALGEEVLGDLTDKLIF

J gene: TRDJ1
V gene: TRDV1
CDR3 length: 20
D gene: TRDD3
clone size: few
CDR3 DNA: TGTGCTCTTGGGGAATTCTCCTACTGGGGGGATACGGGGATCACCGATAAACTCATCTTT
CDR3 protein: CALGEFSYWGDTGITDKLIF

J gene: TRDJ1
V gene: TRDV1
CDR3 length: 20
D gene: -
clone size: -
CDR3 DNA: TGTGCTCTTGGGGACAGGCCTTCCTACGTTCGTACTGGGGGAACCGATAAACTCATCTTT
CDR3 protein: CALGDRPSYVRTGGTDKLIF

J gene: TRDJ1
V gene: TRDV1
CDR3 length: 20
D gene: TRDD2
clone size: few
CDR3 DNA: TGTGCTCTTGGGCCTTCCTACTTTGTACTGGGCCCCGTGGGCACCGATAAACTCATCTTT
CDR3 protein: CALGPSYFVLGPVGTDKLIF

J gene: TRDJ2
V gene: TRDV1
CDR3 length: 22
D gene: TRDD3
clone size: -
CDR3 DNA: TGTGCTCTTGGAGAACCCCTCCGTACTGGGGGATACGCCCTAGCTTTGACAGCACAACTCTTCTTT
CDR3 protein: CALGEPLRTGGYALALTAQLFF

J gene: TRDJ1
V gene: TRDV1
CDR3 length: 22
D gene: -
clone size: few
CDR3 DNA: TGTGCTCTTGGGGCCCCTTCCTGCGTAATGTGTACTGGGGGTCATTACACCGATAAACTCATCTTT
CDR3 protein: CALGAPSCVMCTGGHYTDKLIF

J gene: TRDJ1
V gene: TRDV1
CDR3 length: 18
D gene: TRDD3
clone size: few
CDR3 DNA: TGTGCTCTTACCGGGGGTCCTGGGGGATACAGGAACGCCGATAAACTCATCTTT
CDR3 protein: CALTGGPGGYRNADKLIF

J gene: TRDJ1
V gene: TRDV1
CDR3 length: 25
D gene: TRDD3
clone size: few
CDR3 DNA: TGTGCTCTTGGGGAAGGTTTGGGTACTTCGATACTACTGGGGGACCCTTTGAATTACACCGATAAGCTCATCTTT
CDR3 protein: CALGEGLGTSILLGDPLNYTDKLIF

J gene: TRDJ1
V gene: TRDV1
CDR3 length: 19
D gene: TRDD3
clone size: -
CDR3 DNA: TGTGCTCTTGGGGGAACCTACGGACTGGGGGGACAATACACCGATAAACTCATCTTT
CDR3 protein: CALGGTYGLGGQYTDKLIF

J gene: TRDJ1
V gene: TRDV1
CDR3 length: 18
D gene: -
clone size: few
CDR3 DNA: TGTGCTCTTGGGGTGTTCCCACGAGTCAGTTTAGGCATGGATAAACTCATCTTC
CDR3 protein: CALGVFPRVSLGMDKLIF

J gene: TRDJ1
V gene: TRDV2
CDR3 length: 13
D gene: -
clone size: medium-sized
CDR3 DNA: TGTGCCTGTGGGATACTGGAGATCGATAAACTCATCTTT
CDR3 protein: CACGILEIDKLIF